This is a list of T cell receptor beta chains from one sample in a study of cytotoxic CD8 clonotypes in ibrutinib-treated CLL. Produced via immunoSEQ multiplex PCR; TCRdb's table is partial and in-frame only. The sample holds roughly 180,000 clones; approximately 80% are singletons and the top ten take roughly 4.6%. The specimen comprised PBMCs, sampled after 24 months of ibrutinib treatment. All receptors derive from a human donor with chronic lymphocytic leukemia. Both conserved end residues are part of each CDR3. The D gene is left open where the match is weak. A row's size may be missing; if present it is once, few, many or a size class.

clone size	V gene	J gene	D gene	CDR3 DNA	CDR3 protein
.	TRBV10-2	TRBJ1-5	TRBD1	TGCGCCAGCAGTACCAACAGGGGGCATCAGCCCCAGCATTTT	CASSTNRGHQPQHF
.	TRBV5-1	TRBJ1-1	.	TGCGCCAGCAGCCGTGCTTGGGGGAACACTGAAGCTTTCTTT	CASSRAWGNTEAFF
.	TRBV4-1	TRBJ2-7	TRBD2	TGCGCCAGCAGCCAAGATTCCCCTAGCGGGAGGCATACCTACGAGCAGTACTTC	CASSQDSPSGRHTYEQYF
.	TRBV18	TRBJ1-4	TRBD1	TGTGCCAGCTCATCCGACAGGGCAACTAATGAAAAACTGTTTTTT	CASSSDRATNEKLFF
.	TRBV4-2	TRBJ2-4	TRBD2	TGTGCCAGCAGCCAGGCCGGGACTAGCGGGAGCCTAGCCAAAAACATTCAGTACTTC	CASSQAGTSGSLAKNIQYF
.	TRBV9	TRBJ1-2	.	TGTGCCAGCAGCGGGCATCGAGGCTATGGCTACACCTTC	CASSGHRGYGYTF
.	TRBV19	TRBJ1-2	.	TGTGCCAGTAGTATGAGGGGAGGCAGCGCCACGTATGGCTACACCTTC	CASSMRGGSATYGYTF
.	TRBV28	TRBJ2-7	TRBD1	TGTGCCAGCAGTTCCGCCCCCGGGACAGGGACCTCCTACGAGCAGTACTTC	CASSSAPGTGTSYEQYF
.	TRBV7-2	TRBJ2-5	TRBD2	TGTGCCAGCAGCATCACTTTCGGGGGGGCGGAGACCCAGTACTTC	CASSITFGGAETQYF
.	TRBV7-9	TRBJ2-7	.	TGTGCCAGCAGCTTAGCGTGGGGTAGGTCCTACGAGCAGTACTTC	CASSLAWGRSYEQYF
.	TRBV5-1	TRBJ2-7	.	TGCGCCAGCAGCTTGTCCACCGGGCAGCTGCTTTCCTACGAGCAGTACTTC	CASSLSTGQLLSYEQYF
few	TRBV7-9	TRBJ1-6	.	TGTGCCAGCAGCCCGCAGGGAAATTCACCCCTCCACTTT	CASSPQGNSPLHF
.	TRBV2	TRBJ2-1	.	TGTGCCAGCAGAATAGGGTGGACCAAAATCAATGAGCAGTTCTTC	CASRIGWTKINEQFF
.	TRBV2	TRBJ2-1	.	TGTGCCAGCAGGGGGCGCGTGGCCGATGAGCAGTTCTTC	CASRGRVADEQFF
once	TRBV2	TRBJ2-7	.	TGTGCCAGCAGCGCCGAGGCCTACGAGCAGTACTTC	CASSAEAYEQYF
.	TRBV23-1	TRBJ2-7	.	TGCGCCAGCAGTCCTTCGGGGTACGAGCAGTACTTC	CASSPSGYEQYF
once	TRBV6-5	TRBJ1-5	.	TGTGCCAGCAGTTACGGCAGTTCTAGCAATCAGCCCCAGCATTTT	CASSYGSSSNQPQHF
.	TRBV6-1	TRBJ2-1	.	TGTGCCAGCAGTGAAGCATCCTTGCAGTTCTTC	CASSEASLQFF
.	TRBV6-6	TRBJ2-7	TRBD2	TGTGCCAGCAGTTATAGCAAGACTAGCGGGATGTACGAGCAGTACTTC	CASSYSKTSGMYEQYF
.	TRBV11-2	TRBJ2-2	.	TGTGCCAGCAGCTATCTACTAGGGGGGGCCGGGGAGCTGTTTTTT	CASSYLLGGAGELFF
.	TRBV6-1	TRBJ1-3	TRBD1	TGTGCCAGCGAAACGGGACAGTGGAACACCATATATTTT	CASETGQWNTIYF
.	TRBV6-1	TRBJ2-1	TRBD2	TGTGCCAGCAGTGATCCGCCTGGACTAGCGGGGGCCTACAATGAGCAGTTCTTC	CASSDPPGLAGAYNEQFF
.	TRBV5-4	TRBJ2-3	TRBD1	TGTGCCAGCACCCAACAGGGGCTGGGCACAGATACGCAGTATTTT	CASTQQGLGTDTQYF
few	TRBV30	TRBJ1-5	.	TGTGCCTGGAAAAGTGGCAATCAGCCCCAGCATTTT	CAWKSGNQPQHF
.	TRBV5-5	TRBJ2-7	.	TGTGCCAGCAGCTTGGTGTTGGGTCCCGAGCAGTACTTC	CASSLVLGPEQYF
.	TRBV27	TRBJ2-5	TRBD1	TGTGCCAGCAGTCCGGGACAGGGCTGGGGGTGGCAAGAGACCCAGTACTTC	CASSPGQGWGWQETQYF
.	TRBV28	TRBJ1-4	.	TGTGCCAGCAGGAGGGGGTGGGGTGAAAAACTGTTTTTT	CASRRGWGEKLFF
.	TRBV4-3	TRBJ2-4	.	TGCGCCAGCAGCCAAGAGGGAACCCAGGGAGCCAAAAACATTCAGTACTTC	CASSQEGTQGAKNIQYF
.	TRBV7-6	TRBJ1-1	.	TGTGCCAGCAGCTTAGGAGGTTACGGGGGAACTGAAGCTTTCTTT	CASSLGGYGGTEAFF
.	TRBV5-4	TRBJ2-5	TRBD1	TGTGCCAGCAGCCAGACAGGGAAAGAGACCCAGTACTTC	CASSQTGKETQYF
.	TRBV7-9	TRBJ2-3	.	TGTGCCAGCAGCTCGGAGACAGATACGCAGTATTTT	CASSSETDTQYF
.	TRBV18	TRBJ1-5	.	TGTGCCAGCTCTCGAGGCGGGTGGGACCAGCCCCAGCATTTT	CASSRGGWDQPQHF
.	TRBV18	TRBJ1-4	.	TGTGCCAGCTCACCCATTGGGGCAAGGCTAGAAAAACTGTTTTTT	CASSPIGARLEKLFF
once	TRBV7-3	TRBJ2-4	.	TGTGCCAGCAGCTTAACTCAGGGAGTCAAAAACATTCAGTACTTC	CASSLTQGVKNIQYF
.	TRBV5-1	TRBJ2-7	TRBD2	TGCGCCAGCAGCTTCCAGCAGCGGGGGACCTACGAGCAGTACTTC	CASSFQQRGTYEQYF
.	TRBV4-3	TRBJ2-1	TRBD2	TGCGCCAGCAGCCAAGCACTTACTAGCGGGACACCTCTCTACAATGAGCAGTTCTTC	CASSQALTSGTPLYNEQFF
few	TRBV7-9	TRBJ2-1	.	TGTGCCAGCAGCTTAGCGCGTGGAGTACCCCCTTACAATGAGCAGTTCTTC	CASSLARGVPPYNEQFF
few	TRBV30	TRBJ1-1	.	TGTGCCTGGAGCCTAGACAGGTCCGCTGAAGCTTTCTTT	CAWSLDRSAEAFF
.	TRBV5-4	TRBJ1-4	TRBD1	TGTGCCAGCAGTCCAGGGGGGGACGAAAAACTGTTTTTT	CASSPGGDEKLFF
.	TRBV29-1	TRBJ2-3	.	TGCAGCGTAAAGGGAAACACAGATACGCAGTATTTT	CSVKGNTDTQYF
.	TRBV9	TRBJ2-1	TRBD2	TGTGCCAGCACCCGAACTAGCGGGGGAAACAATGAGCAGTTCTTC	CASTRTSGGNNEQFF
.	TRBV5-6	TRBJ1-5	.	TGTGCCAGCAGCTTGAGAGGGAGGAGGGGTGGGTACCAGCCCCAGCATTTT	CASSLRGRRGGYQPQHF
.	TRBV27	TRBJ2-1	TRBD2	TGTGCCAGCAGTGTTACACCCGCGGGAGCTGGGAATGAGCAGTTCTTC	CASSVTPAGAGNEQFF
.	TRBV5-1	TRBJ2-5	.	TGCGCCAGCCGCCCACGGGGACCTTCTTCGGCGGAGACCCAGTACTTC	CASRPRGPSSAETQYF
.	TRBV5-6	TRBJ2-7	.	TGTGCCAGCAGCGCGGTAGGGAAGCAGTACTTC	CASSAVGKQYF
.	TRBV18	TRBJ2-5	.	TGTGCCAGCTCACCCATCATGGGGGGTCAAGAGACCCAGTACTTC	CASSPIMGGQETQYF
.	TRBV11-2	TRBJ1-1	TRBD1	TGTGCCAGCAGCGAGTACAGGGGGCTGGGCACTGAAGCTTTCTTT	CASSEYRGLGTEAFF
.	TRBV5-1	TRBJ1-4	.	TGCGCCAGCAGCCCTAGACCAGTCGGAGGGCAGGAAAAACTGTTTTTT	CASSPRPVGGQEKLFF
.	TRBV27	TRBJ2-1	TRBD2	TGTGCCAGCAGTAGGACTAGCGGGGGGGCCTACAATGAGCAGTTCTTC	CASSRTSGGAYNEQFF
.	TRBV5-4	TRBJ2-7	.	TGTGCCAGCAGCCCCGGGACTGTTGTTTACGAGCAGTACTTC	CASSPGTVVYEQYF
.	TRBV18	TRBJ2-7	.	TGTGCCAGCTCAACAGGAATTGGCTACGAGCAGTACTTC	CASSTGIGYEQYF
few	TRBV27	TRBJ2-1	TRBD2	TGTGCCGGGGGGGATTCCTACAATGAGCAGTTCTTC	CAGGDSYNEQFF
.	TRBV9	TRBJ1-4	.	TGTGCCAGCAGCGTTGGCAGGTCAACTAATGAAAAACTGTTTTTT	CASSVGRSTNEKLFF
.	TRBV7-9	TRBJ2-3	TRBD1	TGTGCCAGCAGCTCCGGGACAGGGGGAGATTGGGATACGCAGTATTTT	CASSSGTGGDWDTQYF
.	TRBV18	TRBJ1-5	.	TGTGCCAGCTCAGGGACGACCAATCAGCCCCAGCATTTT	CASSGTTNQPQHF
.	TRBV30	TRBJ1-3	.	TGTGCCTGGTCTCAAATCGGACGAAACTCTGGAAACACCATATATTTT	CAWSQIGRNSGNTIYF